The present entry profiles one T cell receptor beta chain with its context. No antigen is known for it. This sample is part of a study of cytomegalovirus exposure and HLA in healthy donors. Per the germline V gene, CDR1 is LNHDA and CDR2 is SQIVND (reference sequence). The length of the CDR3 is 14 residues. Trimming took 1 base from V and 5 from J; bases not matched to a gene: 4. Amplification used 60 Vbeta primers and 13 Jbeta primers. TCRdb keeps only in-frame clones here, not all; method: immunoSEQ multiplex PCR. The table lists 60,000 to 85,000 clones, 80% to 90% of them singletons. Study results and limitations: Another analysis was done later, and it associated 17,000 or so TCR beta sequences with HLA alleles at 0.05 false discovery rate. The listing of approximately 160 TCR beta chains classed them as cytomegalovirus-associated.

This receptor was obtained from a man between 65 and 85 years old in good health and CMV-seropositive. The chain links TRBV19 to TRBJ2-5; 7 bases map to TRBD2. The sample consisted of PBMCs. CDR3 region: CASSIGTRWETQYF. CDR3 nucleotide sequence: TGTGCCAGTAGTATAGGGACTAGGTGGGAGACCCAGTACTTC. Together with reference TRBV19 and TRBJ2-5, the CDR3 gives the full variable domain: DGGITQSPKYLFRKEGQNVTLSCEQNLNHDAMYWYRQDPGQGLRLIYYSQIVNDFQKGDIAEGYSVSREKKESFPLTVTSAQKNPTAFYLCASSIGTRWETQYFGPGTRLLVL.